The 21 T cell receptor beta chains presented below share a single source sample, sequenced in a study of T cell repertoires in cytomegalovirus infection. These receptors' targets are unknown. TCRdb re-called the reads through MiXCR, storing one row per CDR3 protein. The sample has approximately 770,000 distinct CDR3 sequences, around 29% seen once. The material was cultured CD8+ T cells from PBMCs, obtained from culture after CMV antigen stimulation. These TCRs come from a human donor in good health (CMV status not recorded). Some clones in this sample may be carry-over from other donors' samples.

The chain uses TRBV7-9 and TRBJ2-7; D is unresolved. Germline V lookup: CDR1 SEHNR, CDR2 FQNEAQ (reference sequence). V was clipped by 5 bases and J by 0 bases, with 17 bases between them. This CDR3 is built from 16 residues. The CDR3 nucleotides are TGTGCCAGCAGCGCTCCTCCGGGCCCCAGCTCCTACGAGCAGTACTTC. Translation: CASSAPPGPSSYEQYF.

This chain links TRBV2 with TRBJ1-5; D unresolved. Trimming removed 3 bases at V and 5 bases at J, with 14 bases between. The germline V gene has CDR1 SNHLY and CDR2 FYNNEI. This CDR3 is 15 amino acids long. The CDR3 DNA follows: TGTGCCAGCAGTGAGTCAACCCCAGGCCATCAGCCCCAGCATTTT. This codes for CASSESTPGHQPQHF. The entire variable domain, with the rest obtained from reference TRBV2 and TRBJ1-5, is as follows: EPEVTQTPSHQVTQMGQEVILRCVPISNHLYFYWYRQILGQKVEFLVSFYNNEISEKSEIFDDQFSVERPDGSNFTLKIRSTKLEDSAMYFCASSESTPGHQPQHFGDGTRLSIL.

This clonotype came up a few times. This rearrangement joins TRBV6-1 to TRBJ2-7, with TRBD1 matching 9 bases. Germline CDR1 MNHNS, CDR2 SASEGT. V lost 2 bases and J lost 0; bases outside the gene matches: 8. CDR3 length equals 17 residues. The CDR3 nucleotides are TGTGCCAGCAGTGAACCAGGGGACAGGGCCAGCTCCTACGAGCAGTACGTC. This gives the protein CASSEPGDRASSYEQYV.

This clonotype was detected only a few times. CDR3 DNA: TGTGCCAGCAGCTTGGCCGACCCGATAGACAATGAGCAGTTCTTC. As protein: CASSLADPIDNEQFF. J is TRBJ2-1 and V is TRBV5-4; D not certain. V was shortened by 0 bases and J by 5 bases, with 12 bases between the two germline ends. Germline V gene data show CDR1 as SGHNT and CDR2 as YYREEE (reference sequence). This CDR3 has 15 residues.

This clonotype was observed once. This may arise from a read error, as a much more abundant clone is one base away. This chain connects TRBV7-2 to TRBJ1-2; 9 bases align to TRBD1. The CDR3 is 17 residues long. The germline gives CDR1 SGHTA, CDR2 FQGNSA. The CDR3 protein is CASSFPGQGRRGYVYTF. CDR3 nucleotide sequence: TGTGCCAGCAGCTTTCCGGGACAGGGTAGACGAGGGTATGTCTACACCTTC. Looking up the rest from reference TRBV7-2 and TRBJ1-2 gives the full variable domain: GAGVSQSPSNKVTEKGKDVELRCDPISGHTALYWYRQSLGQGLEFLIYFQGNSAPDKSGLPSDRFSAERTGGSVSTLTIQRTQQEDSAVYLCASSFPGQGRRGYVYTFGSGTRLTVV.

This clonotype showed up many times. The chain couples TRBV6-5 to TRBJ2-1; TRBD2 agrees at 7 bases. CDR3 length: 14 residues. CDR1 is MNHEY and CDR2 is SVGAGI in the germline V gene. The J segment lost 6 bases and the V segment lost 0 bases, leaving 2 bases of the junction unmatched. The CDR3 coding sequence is TGTGCCAGCAGTTACTCGAGCGGGATCAATGAGCAGTTCTTC. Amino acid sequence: CASSYSSGINEQFF.

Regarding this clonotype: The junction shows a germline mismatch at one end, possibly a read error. CDR3 nucleotide sequence: TGTGCCCTGAGGAGTACAGGGCGGCGAACCGGGGAGTTGTTTTTT. Residues: CALRSTGRRTGELFF. This chain uses TRBV2 with TRBJ2-2; the D gene is possibly TRBD1 (6 bases). CDR1 is SNHLY, CDR2 FYNNEI, per germline. This CDR3 is 15 amino acids long.

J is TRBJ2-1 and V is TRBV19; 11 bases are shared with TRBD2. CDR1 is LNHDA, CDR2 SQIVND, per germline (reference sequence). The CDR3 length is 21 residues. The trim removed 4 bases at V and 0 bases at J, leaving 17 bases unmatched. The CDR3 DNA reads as TGTGCCAGTAGTACTTTCGGACTAGCGGGTGGAGTCGGGAGCTCCTACAATGAGCAGTTCTTC. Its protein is CASSTFGLAGGVGSSYNEQFF.

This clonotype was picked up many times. In nucleotides, the CDR3 is TGCGCCAGCAGCCAAGATCCCCCAGGGACGGAGGGGACAGATACGCAGTATTTT. This sequence encodes CASSQDPPGTEGTDTQYF. The chain uses TRBV4-1 and TRBJ2-3, with D possibly being TRBD2 (6 bases). Trimming removed 0 bases from V and 3 bases from J, with 19 bases in between. Germline CDR1 and CDR2: MGHRA and YSYEKL. The CDR3 sequence is 18 residues long.

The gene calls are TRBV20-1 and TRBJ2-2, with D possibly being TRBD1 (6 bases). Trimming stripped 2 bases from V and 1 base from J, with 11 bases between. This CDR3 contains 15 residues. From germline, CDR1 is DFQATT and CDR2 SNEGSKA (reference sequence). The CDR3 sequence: CSARKWTENTGELFF. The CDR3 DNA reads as TGCAGTGCTAGAAAATGGACAGAGAACACCGGGGAGCTGTTTTTT.

CDR3 coding DNA: TGTGCCAGCAGCGAGCCGGACAGGGGGGACTATGGCTACACCTTC. Translation: CASSEPDRGDYGYTF. The rearrangement links TRBV7-9 to TRBJ1-2, with TRBD1 matching over 10 bases. The V and J ends lost 5 bases and 3 bases, in that order; junction bases with no gene match: 6. This CDR3 is built from 15 residues. Germline V gene lookup returns CDR1 SEHNR and CDR2 FQNEAQ (reference sequence). The full variable domain, with the rest looked up from reference TRBV7-9 and TRBJ1-2, is DTGVSQNPRHKITKRGQNVTFRCDPISEHNRLYWYRQTLGQGPEFLTYFQNEAQLEKSRLLSDRFSAERPKGSFSTLEIQRTEQGDSAMYLCASSEPDRGDYGYTFGSGTRLTVV.

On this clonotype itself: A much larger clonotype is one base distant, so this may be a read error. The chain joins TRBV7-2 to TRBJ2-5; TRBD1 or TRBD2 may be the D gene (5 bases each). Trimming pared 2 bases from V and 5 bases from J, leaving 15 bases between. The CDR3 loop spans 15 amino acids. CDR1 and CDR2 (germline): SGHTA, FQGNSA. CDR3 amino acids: CASSLSWGPGETQYF. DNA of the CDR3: TGTGCCAGCAGCTTAAGCTGGGGCCCGGGGGAGACCCAGTACTTC.

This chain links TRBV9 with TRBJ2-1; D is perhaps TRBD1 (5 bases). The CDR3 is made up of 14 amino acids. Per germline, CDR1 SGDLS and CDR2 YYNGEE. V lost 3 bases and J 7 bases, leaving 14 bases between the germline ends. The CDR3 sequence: CASSAPGSANEQFF. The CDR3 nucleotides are TGTGCCAGCAGCGCTCCAGGGTCTGCAAATGAGCAGTTCTTC.

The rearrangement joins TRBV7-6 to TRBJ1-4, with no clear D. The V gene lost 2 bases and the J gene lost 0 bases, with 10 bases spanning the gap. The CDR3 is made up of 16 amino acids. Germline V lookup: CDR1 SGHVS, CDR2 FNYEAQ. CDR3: CASSLSAEATNEKLFF. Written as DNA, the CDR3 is TGTGCCAGCAGCTTAAGTGCGGAAGCAACTAATGAAAAACTGTTTTTT.

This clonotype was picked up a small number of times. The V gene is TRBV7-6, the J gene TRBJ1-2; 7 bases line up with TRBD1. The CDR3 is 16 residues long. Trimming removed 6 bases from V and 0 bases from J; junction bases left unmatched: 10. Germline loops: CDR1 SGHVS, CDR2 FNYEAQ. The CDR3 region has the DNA TGTGCCAGCAGTGGCCGATGGACAGGTGCTAACTATGGCTACACCTTC. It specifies CASSGRWTGANYGYTF.

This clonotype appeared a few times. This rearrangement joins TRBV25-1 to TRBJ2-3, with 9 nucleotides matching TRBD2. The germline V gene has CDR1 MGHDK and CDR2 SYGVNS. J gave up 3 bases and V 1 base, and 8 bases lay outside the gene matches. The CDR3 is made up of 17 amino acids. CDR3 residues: CASSEWNSGGMTDTQYF. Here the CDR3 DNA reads TGTGCCAGCAGTGAATGGAATAGCGGGGGAATGACAGATACGCAGTATTTT.

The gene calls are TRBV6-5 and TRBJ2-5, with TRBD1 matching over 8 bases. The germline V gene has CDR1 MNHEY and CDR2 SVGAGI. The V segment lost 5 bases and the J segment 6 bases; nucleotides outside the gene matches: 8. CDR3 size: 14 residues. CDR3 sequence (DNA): TGTGCCAGCAGTATCGGCAGGGGGCTTAAGACCCAGTACTTC. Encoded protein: CASSIGRGLKTQYF.

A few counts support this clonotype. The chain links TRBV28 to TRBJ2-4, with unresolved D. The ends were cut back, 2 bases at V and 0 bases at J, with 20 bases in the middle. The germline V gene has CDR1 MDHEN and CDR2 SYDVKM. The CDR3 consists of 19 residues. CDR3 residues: CASSLPFWTAKAAKNIQYF. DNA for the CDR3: TGTGCCAGCAGTTTACCTTTCTGGACGGCTAAGGCAGCCAAAAACATTCAGTACTTC.

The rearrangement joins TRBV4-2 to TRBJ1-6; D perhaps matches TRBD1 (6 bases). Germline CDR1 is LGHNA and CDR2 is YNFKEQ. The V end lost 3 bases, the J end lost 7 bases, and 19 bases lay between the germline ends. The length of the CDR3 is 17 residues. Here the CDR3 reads CASSQGATGGRNSPLHF. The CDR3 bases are TGTGCCAGCAGCCAGGGGGCAACCGGGGGACGAAATTCACCCCTCCACTTT.

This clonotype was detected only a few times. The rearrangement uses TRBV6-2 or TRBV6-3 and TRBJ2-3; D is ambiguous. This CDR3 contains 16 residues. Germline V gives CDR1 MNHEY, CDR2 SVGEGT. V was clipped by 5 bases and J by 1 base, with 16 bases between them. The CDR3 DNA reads TGTGCCAGCAGTGTCGCCACAGCTCTGGGCACAGATACGCAGTATTTT. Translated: CASSVATALGTDTQYF.

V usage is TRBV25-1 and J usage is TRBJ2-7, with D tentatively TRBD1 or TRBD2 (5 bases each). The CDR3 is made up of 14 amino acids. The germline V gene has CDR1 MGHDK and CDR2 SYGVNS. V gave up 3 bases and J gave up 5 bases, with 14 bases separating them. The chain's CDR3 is CASSENGRDHEQYV. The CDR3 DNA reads TGTGCCAGCAGTGAGAATGGCAGGGACCACGAGCAGTACGTC.